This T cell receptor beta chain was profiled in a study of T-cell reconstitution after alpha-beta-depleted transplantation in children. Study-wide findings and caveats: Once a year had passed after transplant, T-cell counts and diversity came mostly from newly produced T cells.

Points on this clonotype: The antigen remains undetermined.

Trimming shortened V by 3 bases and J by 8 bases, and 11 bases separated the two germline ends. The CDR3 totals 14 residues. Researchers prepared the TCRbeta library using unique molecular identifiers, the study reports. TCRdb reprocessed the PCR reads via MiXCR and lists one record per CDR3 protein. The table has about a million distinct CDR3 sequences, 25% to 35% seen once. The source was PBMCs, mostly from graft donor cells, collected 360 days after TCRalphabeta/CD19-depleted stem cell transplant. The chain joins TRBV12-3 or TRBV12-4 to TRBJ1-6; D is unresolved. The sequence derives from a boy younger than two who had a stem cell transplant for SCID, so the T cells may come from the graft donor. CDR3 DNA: TGTGCCAGCAGTTTCGCTCCTCGGGATTCACCCCTCCACTTT. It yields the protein CASSFAPRDSPLHF.